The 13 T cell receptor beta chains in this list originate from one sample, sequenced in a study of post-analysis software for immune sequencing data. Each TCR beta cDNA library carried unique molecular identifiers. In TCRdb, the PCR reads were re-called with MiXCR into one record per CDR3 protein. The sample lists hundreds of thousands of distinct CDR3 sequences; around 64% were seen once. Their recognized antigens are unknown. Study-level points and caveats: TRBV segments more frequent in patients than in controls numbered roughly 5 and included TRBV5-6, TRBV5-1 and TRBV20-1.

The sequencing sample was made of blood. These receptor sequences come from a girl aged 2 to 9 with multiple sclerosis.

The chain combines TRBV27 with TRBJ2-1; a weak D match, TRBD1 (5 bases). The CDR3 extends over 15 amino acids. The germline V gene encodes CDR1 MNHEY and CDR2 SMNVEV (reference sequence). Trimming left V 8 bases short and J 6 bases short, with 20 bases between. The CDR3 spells CASSKRGPNLNEQFF. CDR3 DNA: TGTGCCAGCTCCAAAAGGGGCCCTAACCTCAATGAGCAGTTCTTC.

Here the CDR3 reads CASSQDLGRYYGYTF. In DNA form, the CDR3 reads TGCGCCAGCAGCCAAGATCTCGGACGGTATTATGGCTACACCTTC. This chain connects TRBV4-3 to TRBJ1-2; D unresolved. In germline, CDR1 is LGHNA, CDR2 YSLEER. V lost 0 bases, J lost 5 bases, and 13 bases lay in between. The CDR3 runs to 15 residues.

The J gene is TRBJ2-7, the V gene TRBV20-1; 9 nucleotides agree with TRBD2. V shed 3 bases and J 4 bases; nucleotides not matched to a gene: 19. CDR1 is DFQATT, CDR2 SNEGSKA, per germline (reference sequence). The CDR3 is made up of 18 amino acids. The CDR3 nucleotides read TGCAGTGCTAGTGGGTTAGGTTTTAGTAGCGGGAGTAGTTACGAGCAGTACTTC. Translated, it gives CSASGLGFSSGSSYEQYF.

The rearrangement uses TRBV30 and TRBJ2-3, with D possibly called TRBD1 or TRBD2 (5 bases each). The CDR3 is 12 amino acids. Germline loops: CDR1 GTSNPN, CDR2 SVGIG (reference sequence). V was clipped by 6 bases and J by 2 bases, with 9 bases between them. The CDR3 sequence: CACPGTTDTQYF. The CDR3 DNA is TGTGCCTGCCCGGGGACCACAGATACGCAGTATTTT.

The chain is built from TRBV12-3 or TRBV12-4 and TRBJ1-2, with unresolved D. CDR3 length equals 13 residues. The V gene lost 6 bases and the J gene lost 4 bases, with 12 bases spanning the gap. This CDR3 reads CASRRTVGYGYTF. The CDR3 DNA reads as TGTGCCAGCAGACGGACGGTGGGCTATGGCTACACCTTC.

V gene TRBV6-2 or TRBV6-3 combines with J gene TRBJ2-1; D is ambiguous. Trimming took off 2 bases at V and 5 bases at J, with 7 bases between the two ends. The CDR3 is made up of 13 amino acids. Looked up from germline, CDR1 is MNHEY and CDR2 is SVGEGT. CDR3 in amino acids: CASSYRENNEQFF. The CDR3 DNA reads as TGTGCCAGCAGTTACCGTGAGAACAATGAGCAGTTCTTC.

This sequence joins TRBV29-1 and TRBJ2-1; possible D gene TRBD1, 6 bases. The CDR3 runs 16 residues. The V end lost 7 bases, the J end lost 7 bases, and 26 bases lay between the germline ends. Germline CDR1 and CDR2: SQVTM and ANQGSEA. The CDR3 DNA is TGCAGCGCCCCGGGATGGGACATTCGAGGCGTGAATGAGCAGTTCTTC. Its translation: CSAPGWDIRGVNEQFF.

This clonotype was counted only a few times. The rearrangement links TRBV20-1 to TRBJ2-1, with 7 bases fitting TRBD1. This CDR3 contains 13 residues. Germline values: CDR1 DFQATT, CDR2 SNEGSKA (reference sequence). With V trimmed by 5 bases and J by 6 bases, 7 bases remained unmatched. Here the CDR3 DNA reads TGCAGTGCTCAGAGGGGGCCCGTCAATGAGCAGTTCTTC. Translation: CSAQRGPVNEQFF.

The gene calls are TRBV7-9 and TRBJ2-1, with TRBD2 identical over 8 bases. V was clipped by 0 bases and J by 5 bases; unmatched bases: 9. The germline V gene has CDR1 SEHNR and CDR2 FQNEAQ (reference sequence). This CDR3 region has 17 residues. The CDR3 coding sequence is TGTGCCAGCAGCTTAGCGCGAGGGACTAGATTGAACAATGAGCAGTTCTTC. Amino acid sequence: CASSLARGTRLNNEQFF.

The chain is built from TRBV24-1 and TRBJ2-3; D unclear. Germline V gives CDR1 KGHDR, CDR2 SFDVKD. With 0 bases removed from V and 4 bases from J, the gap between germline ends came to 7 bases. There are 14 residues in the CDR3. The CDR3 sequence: CATSDLLGADTQYF. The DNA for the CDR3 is TGTGCCACCAGTGATTTGCTTGGGGCAGATACGCAGTATTTT.

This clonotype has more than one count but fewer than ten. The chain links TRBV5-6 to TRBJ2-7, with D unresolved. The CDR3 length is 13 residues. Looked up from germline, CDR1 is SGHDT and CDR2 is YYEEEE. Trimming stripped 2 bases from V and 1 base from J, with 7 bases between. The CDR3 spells CASSFWGSYEQYF. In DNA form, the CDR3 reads TGTGCCAGCAGCTTTTGGGGATCCTACGAGCAGTACTTC.

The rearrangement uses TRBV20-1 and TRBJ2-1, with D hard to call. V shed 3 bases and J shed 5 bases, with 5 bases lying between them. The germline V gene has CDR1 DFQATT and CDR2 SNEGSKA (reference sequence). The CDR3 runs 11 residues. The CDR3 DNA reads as TGCAGTGCTAGCCCAAACAATGAGCAGTTCTTC. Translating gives CSASPNNEQFF.

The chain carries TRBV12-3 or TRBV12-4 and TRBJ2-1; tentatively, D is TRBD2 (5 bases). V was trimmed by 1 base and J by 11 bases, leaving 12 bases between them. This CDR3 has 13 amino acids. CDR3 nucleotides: TGTGCCAGCAGTTTAGTGAGGGCACAGCAGCAGTTCTTC. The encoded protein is CASSLVRAQQQFF.